This TCR beta chain came from a study of early T cells in non-severe SARS-CoV-2 infection. On the study more broadly: Bulk RNA from unsorted whole blood was sequenced; chains were unpaired.

In TCRdb, the 5' RACE reads were re-called with MiXCR into one record per CDR3 protein. This table holds 85,000 to 90,000 distinct CDR3 sequences, 14% found once. CDR3 length: 15 amino acids. V dropped 7 bases and J dropped 3 bases, with 18 bases sitting between them. CDR1 and CDR2 from the germline V gene are LGHNT and FRNRAP. This sequence originates from an adult who was a healthcare worker with PCR-confirmed SARS-CoV-2 infection or an uninfected control (not recorded which). Sequenced input: whole blood. V usage is TRBV12-5 and J usage is TRBJ1-1, with D possibly matching TRBD1 (5 bases). The CDR3 reads CASAGMGGIDTEAFF. The DNA for the CDR3 is TGTGCTAGTGCCGGGATGGGGGGAATCGACACTGAAGCTTTCTTT. Using reference TRBV12-5 and TRBJ1-1 for the parts outside the CDR3, the full variable domain is DARVTQTPRHKVTEMGQEVTMRCQPILGHNTVFWYRQTMMQGLELLAYFRNRAPLDDSGMPKDRFSAEMPDATLATLKIQPSEPRDSAVYFCASAGMGGIDTEAFFGQGTRLTVV.